This T cell receptor beta chain originates from a study of cytomegalovirus exposure and HLA in healthy donors. Study-level results: The authors enumerated under 200 TCR beta chains as linked to cytomegalovirus. Some V segments could not be told apart, so they were left out, TRBV6-2 and TRBV6-3 among them. Within an earlier analysis, most TCR beta V segments proved productive either about 87% or about 30% of the time.

It was with 60 Vbeta and 13 Jbeta primers that the PCR ran. Sequenced by immunoSEQ multiplex PCR; TCRdb stores in-frame clones only, minus some. The table records about 52,000 clones, more than 65% of them present only once. A word on this clone: Its antigen is not known. An end of the junction differs from the germline gene, which may be a read error.

Germline CDR1 reads LNHDA; CDR2 reads SQIVND (reference sequence). The length of the CDR3 is 11 residues. The rearrangement links TRBV19 to TRBJ2-1, with 7 bases fitting TRBD1. Sequenced input: PBMCs. This clonotype originated in a woman aged 45-65 years in good health and CMV-seronegative. CDR3 coding DNA: TGTGCCAGTAGTAACCGGGACAGTCGGATCTTC. Translated, it gives CASSNRDSRIF. Full variable domain (remainder filled in from reference TRBV19 and TRBJ2-1): DGGITQSPKYLFRKEGQNVTLSCEQNLNHDAMYWYRQDPGQGLRLIYYSQIVNDFQKGDIAEGYSVSREKKESFPLTVTSAQKNPTAFYLCASSNRDSRIFGPGTRLTVL.